This is a list of T cell receptor beta chains from one sample in a study of T cell repertoires in cytomegalovirus infection. TCRdb ran MiXCR on the reads and lists one entry per CDR3 protein. In the table there are about a million distinct CDR3 sequences, 25% to 40% of which are singletons. These receptors' antigens are unknown. Sequencing was performed on cultured CD8+ T cells from PBMCs, taken from culture after CMV antigen stimulation. The receptors come from a human donor in good health (CMV status not recorded). Some clones in this sample may be carry-over from other donors' samples. CDR3s include the opening cysteine and the closing phenylalanine or tryptophan. D genes are given only for firm matches. The size entry is marked missing in some rows and otherwise reads once, few, many or a size class.

clone size,D gene,V gene,J gene,CDR3 protein,CDR3 DNA
NA,NA,TRBV6-5,TRBJ2-3,CASSYSAGTISTDTQYF,TGTGCCAGCAGTTACTCGGCAGGAACCATATCCACAGATACGCAGTATTTT
NA,NA,TRBV7-8,TRBJ2-1,CASSLATGPPYNEQFF,TGTGCCAGCAGCTTAGCGACGGGACCACCCTACAATGAGCAGTTCTTC
NA,NA,TRBV27,TRBJ1-5,CASSFISGNQPQHF,TGTGCCAGCAGTTTTATCTCCGGCAATCAGCCCCAGCATTTT
NA,NA,TRBV29-1,TRBJ2-6,CSVETRGGANVLTF,TGCAGCGTTGAGACTCGGGGTGGGGCCAACGTCCTGACTTTC
many,NA,TRBV7-2,TRBJ2-2,CASSLVLTGTRNTGELFF,TGTGCCAGCAGCTTAGTTCTCACAGGGACGAGAAACACCGGGGAGCTGTTTTTT
few,TRBD1,TRBV7-9,TRBJ1-2,CASSSRTGINYGYTF,TGTGCCAGCAGCTCCCGGACAGGGATCAACTATGGCTACACCTTC
NA,TRBD2,TRBV4-1,TRBJ2-3,CASSPELAGGTDTQYF,TGCGCCAGCAGCCCTGAACTAGCGGGGGGCACAGATACGCAGTATTTT
many,NA,TRBV6-1,TRBJ1-2,CASSDKGPYFFNYGYTF,TGTGCCAGCAGTGACAAGGGACCTTATTTCTTTAACTATGGCTACACCTTC
NA,NA,TRBV27,TRBJ2-3,CASSQWVATDTQYF,TGTGCCAGCTCCCAGTGGGTAGCAACAGATACGCAGTATTTT
many,NA,TRBV4-1,TRBJ1-2,CASSHPRGDAYGYTF,TGCGCCAGCAGCCATCCGCGGGGGGACGCCTATGGCTACACCTTC
few,TRBD2,TRBV7-9,TRBJ2-1,CASRGLAGGINEQFF,TGTGCCAGCAGGGGGTTGGCGGGGGGGATCAATGAGCAGTTCTTC
NA,NA,TRBV12-5,TRBJ2-1,CASGLAHTGFNEQFF,TGTGCTAGTGGTTTGGCCCACACAGGATTCAATGAGCAGTTCTTC
NA,TRBD1,TRBV27,TRBJ2-1,CASSRGKGTGREQFF,TGTGCCAGCAGTCGGGGAAAAGGGACAGGGCGGGAGCAGTTCTTC
few,NA,TRBV12-3/TRBV12-4,TRBJ1-2,CASSLIIPYGYTF,TGTGCCAGCAGCCTCATCATCCCCTATGGCTACACCTTC
many,TRBD1,TRBV27,TRBJ2-3,CASSLRDRVTDTQYF,TGTGCCAGCAGCTTGAGGGACAGGGTCACAGATACGCAGTATTTT
NA,NA,TRBV29-1,TRBJ2-7,CSVETPGSSYEQYF,TGCAGCGTTGAAACCCCAGGGAGCTCCTACGAGCAGTACTTC
many,NA,TRBV7-6,TRBJ2-7,CASSLWDLTYYEQYF,TGTGCCAGCAGCTTATGGGATTTAACTTACTACGAGCAGTACTTC
NA,NA,TRBV7-7,TRBJ2-2,CASSSYSGTPNTGELFF,TGTGCTAGCAGCTCATATTCCGGGACACCGAACACCGGGGAGCTGTTTTTT
NA,NA,TRBV4-1,TRBJ2-5,CASSQESVGNQETQYF,TGCGCCAGCAGCCAAGAATCTGTGGGAAACCAAGAGACCCAGTACTTC
NA,TRBD1,TRBV7-9,TRBJ1-2,CASSWAGGNSGYTF,TGTGCCAGCAGCTGGGCAGGGGGCAACTCGGGCTACACCTTC
once,TRBD2,TRBV7-4,TRBJ2-1,CASSIGGAREQFF,TGTGCCAGCAGCATCGGGGGGGCTCGGGAGCAGTTCTTC
many,NA,TRBV7-2,TRBJ2-7,CASSLSSLSEQYF,TGTGCCAGCAGCTTAAGCTCCCTCAGCGAGCAGTACTTC
NA,TRBD2,TRBV6-5,TRBJ2-5,CASSYTGLAGGETQYF,TGTGCCAGCAGTTACACCGGACTAGCGGGGGGAGAGACCCAGTACTTC
few,NA,TRBV19,TRBJ2-5,CASSPAEGGLTETQYF,TGTGCCAGTAGTCCGGCGGAGGGGGGACTGACGGAGACCCAGTACTTC
many,TRBD1,TRBV12-3/TRBV12-4,TRBJ1-1,CASSSTAGTGLDTEAFF,TGTGCCAGCAGCTCAACCGCCGGGACAGGGCTGGACACTGAAGCTTTCTTT
few,TRBD2,TRBV12-3/TRBV12-4,TRBJ2-2,CASSLGPQRGAVGELFF,TGTGCCAGCAGTTTAGGGCCCCAGCGGGGGGCGGTCGGGGAGCTGTTTTTT
NA,TRBD1,TRBV6-2/TRBV6-3,TRBJ1-2,CASRPGQGATNYGYTF,TGTGCCAGCAGACCGGGACAGGGGGCAACTAACTATGGCTACACCTTC
NA,NA,TRBV20-1,TRBJ2-7,CSAREGFDEQYF,TGCAGTGCTAGAGAGGGGTTCGACGAGCAGTACTTC
few,NA,TRBV2,TRBJ1-5,CASSEVNQPQHF,TGTGCCAGCAGTGAGGTTAATCAGCCCCAGCATTTT
NA,TRBD1,TRBV20-1,TRBJ1-5,CSARDYGTGGAQPQHF,TGCAGTGCTAGAGATTATGGGACAGGGGGCGCTCAGCCCCAGCATTTT
NA,NA,TRBV6-6,TRBJ2-1,CASSPTPGDEQFF,TGTGCCAGCAGTCCAACGCCGGGGGACGAGCAGTTCTTC
NA,NA,TRBV10-2,TRBJ2-1,CASSNINRGYNEQFF,TGCGCCAGCAGTAATATTAACAGAGGGTACAATGAGCAGTTCTTC
many,NA,TRBV27,TRBJ2-7,CASSVIPGTLGYEQYF,TGTGCCAGCAGTGTTATCCCCGGGACCCTCGGATACGAGCAGTACTTC
few,NA,TRBV7-9,TRBJ1-2,CASSLATRQALNYGYTF,TGTGCCAGCAGCTTAGCGACTCGGCAAGCACTTAACTATGGCTACACCTTC
few,TRBD2,TRBV28,TRBJ2-5,CASIPERELQETQYF,TGTGCCAGCATCCCTGAGCGGGAGCTCCAAGAGACCCAGTACTTC
NA,NA,TRBV4-3,TRBJ1-1,CASSQRSVTEAFF,TGCGCCAGCAGCCAACGCAGCGTCACTGAAGCTTTCTTT
NA,NA,TRBV27,TRBJ2-7,CASSSPGLSEQYF,TGTGCCAGCAGTTCCCCGGGCCTGAGCGAGCAGTACTTC
NA,NA,TRBV7-9,TRBJ2-5,CASIPGPRRGGDGAYF,TGTGCCAGCATCCCGGGTCCCCGACGAGGGGGGGACGGAGCGTACTTC
NA,NA,TRBV19,TRBJ1-1,CASSWGMFDTEAFF,TGTGCCAGTAGTTGGGGTATGTTCGACACTGAAGCTTTCTTT
NA,TRBD1,TRBV12-3/TRBV12-4,TRBJ1-1,CTSSLPLGQGTEAFF,TGTACCAGCAGTTTACCCTTAGGACAGGGTACTGAAGCTTTCTTT
few,NA,TRBV6-6,TRBJ1-3,CASRPQVYNSGNTIYF,TGTGCCAGCAGACCACAGGTGTACAACTCTGGAAACACCATATATTTT
many,TRBD1,TRBV25-1,TRBJ1-2,CASSQGAYGYTF,TGTGCCAGCAGCCAGGGGGCCTATGGCTACACCTTC
NA,NA,TRBV2,TRBJ1-1,CASPARGAFF,TGTGCCAGCCCCGCGAGAGGAGCTTTCTTT
NA,NA,TRBV7-6,TRBJ2-2,CASSLLEPRRAGTGELFF,TGTGCCAGCAGCTTATTGGAGCCACGGAGGGCCGGAACCGGGGAGCTGTTTTTT
few,NA,TRBV19,TRBJ2-1,CASKEGGASYNEQFF,TGTGCCAGTAAAGAAGGGGGGGCATCGTACAATGAGCAGTTCTTC
NA,NA,TRBV27,TRBJ1-4,CASSPWSTNEKLFF,TGTGCCAGCAGTCCTTGGTCAACTAATGAAAAACTGTTTTTT